These 9 T cell receptor beta chains originate from one sample sequenced in a study of tumor and adjacent non-tumor tissue in lung cancer. The template was RNA from unsorted bulk tissue. This non-tumor lung sample came from over 3 cm beyond the tumor edge. TCRbeta libraries were built with three rounds of nested PCR, modified from ARM-PCR. TCRdb reprocessed the multiplex PCR reads with MiXCR, giving one entry per CDR3 protein. The profile shows more than 45,000 distinct CDR3 sequences, about 79% of them singletons. Sequencing was done on a sample of distant non-tumor lung tissue. These receptors all come from a woman aged 60-75 years with non-small cell lung cancer.

The chain has TRBV20-1 and TRBJ1-1; maybe TRBD1 (5 bases). V lost 0 bases, J lost 1 base, and 6 bases lay in between. Germline CDR1 is DFQATT and CDR2 is SNEGSKA (reference sequence). This CDR3 is built from 13 residues. For the CDR3, the DNA is TGCAGTGCTAGAGAAGGGGCGAACACTGAAGCTTTCTTT. Protein: CSAREGANTEAFF.

Concerning this clonotype itself: Mismatch with germline at one junction end may stem from a read error. This chain uses TRBV6-5 with TRBJ2-5; 14 bases are a match to TRBD2. This CDR3 contains 16 residues. Germline V CDR1 and CDR2: MNHEY, SVGAGI. CDR3 nucleotides: TGTGCCAGCATGGGCAGCCAGACTAGCGGGAGGGCGACCCAGTATTTC. Its translation is CASMGSQTSGRATQYF.

In regard to this clonotype: Lacking the conserved final phenylalanine or tryptophan, this CDR3 likely reflects a read error. The chain uses TRBV7-8 and TRBJ2-1, with D unclear. This CDR3 comprises 13 residues. Germline CDR1 reads SGHVS; CDR2 reads FQNEAQ. Trimming removed 1 base at V and 12 bases at J, with 13 bases between. In nucleotides, the CDR3 is TGTGCCAGCAGCTTAGGACGGACCGAGGTGCAGTTCTTA. Its protein is CASSLGRTEVQFL.

Of note for this clonotype: A much larger clone lies one base from this, so it may be a read error. The chain combines TRBV11-2 with TRBJ2-3, with D perhaps being TRBD1 or TRBD2 (7 bases each). The V end lost 1 base, the J end lost 4 bases, and 15 bases lay between the germline ends. Germline V gene sequence: CDR1 SGHAT, CDR2 FQNNGV. This CDR3 is built from 16 residues. CDR3 coding DNA: TGTGCCAGCAGCTTAGTTAAGGGGAGGGGGCCAGATACGCAGTATTTT. Encoded protein: CASSLVKGRGPDTQYF.

Details on this clonotype: One junction end does not reproduce the germline sequence, and a read error may be involved. The chain carries TRBV6-2 or TRBV6-3 and TRBJ2-7, with D perhaps matching TRBD2 (7 bases). Germline assignment: CDR1 MNHEY and CDR2 SVGEGT. The CDR3 runs to 13 residues. The CDR3 DNA sequence: TGTGCCGGCAGTTCCTCGGGGGGCTACGCGCAGTACTTC. Translating it yields CAGSSSGGYAQYF.

This clonotype was counted between two and nine times. The genes are TRBV12-3 or TRBV12-4 and TRBJ2-3; 7 bases align to TRBD1. This CDR3 spans 16 amino acids. The V segment lost 7 bases and the J segment 6 bases; nucleotides outside the gene matches: 16. The DNA of the CDR3 is TGTGCCAGCATTTCAACCGGTACAGGGGCGACGGATACGCAGTATTTT. As protein: CASISTGTGATDTQYF.

As for this clonotype: This may be a read error, as it is one base from a much larger clone. V is TRBV6-2 or TRBV6-3 and J is TRBJ2-7; 14 bases are a match to TRBD2. CDR1 is MNHEY and CDR2 is SVGEGT in the germline V gene. CDR3 size: 16 residues. Trimming cost V 2 bases and J 5 bases; bases outside gene matches: 5. CDR3 DNA sequence: TGTGCCAGCAGTTACGGGACTAGCGGGAGTCGTGACGAGCAGTACTTC. This sequence encodes CASSYGTSGSRDEQYF.

With respect to this clonotype: As the CDR3 is not closed by the conserved phenylalanine or tryptophan, this likely results from a read error. The chain links TRBV4-3 to TRBJ1-4; weak D call: TRBD1 (6 bases). Germline V gene sequence: CDR1 LGHNA, CDR2 YSLEER. V was shortened by 1 base and J by 14 bases, with 17 bases between the two germline ends. This CDR3 is built from 14 residues. The CDR3 loop is CASSQGLGGAVLFS. The CDR3 DNA is TGCGCCAGCAGCCAAGGATTGGGGGGCGCAGTTCTGTTTTCT.

With respect to this clonotype: The germline gene is not matched at one end of the junction; a read error may be the cause. The chain joins TRBV28 to TRBJ1-4; TRBD1 matches at 7 bases. The CDR3 has 14 residues. Germline V gives CDR1 MDHEN, CDR2 SYDVKM. The CDR3 DNA reads as TGCGCCAGCAGTTCGACAGGGCTGGCTGAAAGACTGTTTTTT. Translated: CASSSTGLAERLFF.